This T cell receptor beta chain was retrieved from a study of Ad26.COV2.S vaccination and SARS-CoV-2 variants. Study information: In the study, Ad26.COV2.S was injected intramuscularly once, or twice 56 days apart.

Described treatment: around 19 received Ad26.COV2.S at low or high dose, single or two shots; several received placebo; per-sample allocation not given. Material that was analyzed had been drawn on day 63 after the first vaccine or placebo injection. In Boston, an adult donor aged 18-55 years took part. Regarding the study as a whole: Once vaccination had occurred, spike-specific CD8+ and CD4+ T cell responses reportedly showed substantial breadth. Placebo recipients had lower spike-specific TCR breadth than vaccine recipients.

Trimming left V 1 base short and J 2 bases short, with 10 bases between. Germline V gene sequence: CDR1 LGHDT, CDR2 YNNKEL (reference sequence). The CDR3 covers 15 residues. Some clones are missing from TCRdb's copy, which holds only in-frame ones; the method was immunoSEQ multiplex PCR. The table lists about 390,000 clones, roughly nine tenths of them singletons. Regarding this clone: Antigen unknown.

The chain employs TRBV3-1 (or the pseudogene TRBV3-2) and TRBJ2-3; D is unclear. This receptor was taken from a person between 18 and 59 years old who received the Ad26.COV2.S COVID-19 vaccine or a placebo. The source was peripheral blood, collected in a trial of Ad26.COV2.S vaccine versus placebo. CDR3 in amino acids: CASSQGGVTTDTQYF. The CDR3, as DNA: TGTGCCAGCAGCCAAGGCGGTGTGACCACAGATACGCAGTATTTT.